This is a list of T cell receptor beta chains from one sample in a study of blood T cell repertoires in COVID-19. Assay: immunoSEQ multiplex PCR; the TCRdb copy retains only in-frame clones and omits some. The table has roughly 150,000 clones, 80% seen once. Sequenced sample: peripheral blood. The receptors were sampled from a woman in her 50s with acute or convalescent COVID-19. The CDR3 runs from the conserved cysteine through the conserved F or W. The D gene is left open where the match is weak. Clone sizes are given selectively: once, few, many, or a class where the clone is expanded.

>TRBV12-3/TRBV12-4|.|TRBJ1-5|.
TGTGCCAGCAGTACAGAGGGTATGGGGCCCCAGCATTTT
CASSTEGMGPQHF
>TRBV12-3/TRBV12-4|TRBD1|TRBJ1-2|.
TGTGCCAGCAGGGGGACAGGGCTGGGTGGCTACACCTTC
CASRGTGLGGYTF
>TRBV6-1|TRBD2|TRBJ2-1|.
TGTGCCAGCAGTGAATCGGGACTAGCGGGGGGAGGTGAGCAGTTCTTC
CASSESGLAGGGEQFF
>TRBV6-2/TRBV6-3|.|TRBJ1-2|once
TGTGCCAGCAGGCCTCGGGACACCTATGGCTACACCTTC
CASRPRDTYGYTF
>TRBV27|.|TRBJ2-6|.
TGTGCCAGCAGTTCCTCCCCCTCTGGGGCCAACGTCCTGACTTTC
CASSSSPSGANVLTF
>TRBV4-3|.|TRBJ1-3|.
TGCGCCAGCAGCCAAAACCCTCCAGGGGTTGGAAACACCATATATTTT
CASSQNPPGVGNTIYF
>TRBV20-1|.|TRBJ1-1|.
TGCAGTGCTAGTGTAGGCCTTAGGGGAAGGACTGAAGCTTTCTTT
CSASVGLRGRTEAFF
>TRBV6-5|.|TRBJ1-4|.
TGTGCCAGCATTGGTGGCAGTAATGAAAAACTGTTTTTT
CASIGGSNEKLFF
>TRBV7-8|.|TRBJ2-7|.
TGTGCCAGCAGCTTACACTACGAGCAGTACTTC
CASSLHYEQYF
>TRBV30|.|TRBJ1-3|.
TGTGCCTGGACCCGGGGTTTTGTAAACACCATATATTTT
CAWTRGFVNTIYF
>TRBV29-1|.|TRBJ2-7|.
TGCAGCGTTGAAGGGGTCCCGATGAGGGAGCAGTACTTC
CSVEGVPMREQYF
>TRBV6-2/TRBV6-3|.|TRBJ2-7|.
TGTGCCAGCAGCCCGTCGGGGAACCTCTACGAGCAGTACTTC
CASSPSGNLYEQYF
>TRBV4-3|TRBD2|TRBJ2-2|.
TGCGCCAGCAGCCGTAGCGGGGGACCGGGGGAGCTGTTTTTT
CASSRSGGPGELFF
>TRBV18|TRBD2|TRBJ2-1|.
TGTGCCAGCTCACCCGTTAGCGGGGGGGCCGCTCCCGTCAATGAGCAGTTCTTC
CASSPVSGGAAPVNEQFF
>TRBV25-1|.|TRBJ1-1|.
TGTGCCAGCAGTGAAATAGGCCGGGCTGAAGCTTTCTTT
CASSEIGRAEAFF
>TRBV12-3/TRBV12-4|TRBD2|TRBJ2-1|.
TGTGCCAGCAGGCTAGGGACTAGCGGGGAGCAGTTCTTC
CASRLGTSGEQFF
>TRBV19|.|TRBJ1-1|.
TGTGCCAGTAGTATAGGGGGCAGGAGTGGAGCTTTCTTT
CASSIGGRSGAFF
>TRBV7-2|.|TRBJ1-2|few
TGTGCCAGCAGCTTCTCTAGACAGACCTCTAACTATGGCTACACCTTC
CASSFSRQTSNYGYTF
>TRBV5-8|.|TRBJ1-5|.
TGTGCCAGCAGCTGGAGGCAGAGCAATCAGCCCCAGCATTTT
CASSWRQSNQPQHF
>TRBV18|.|TRBJ2-3|.
TGTGCCAGCTCATTTACTGAGGGGGCAGATACGCAGTATTTT
CASSFTEGADTQYF
>TRBV7-2|TRBD2|TRBJ2-7|.
TGTGCCAGCAGCTTAAGCGCGGCGGGGGGGCCCTACGAGCAGTACTTC
CASSLSAAGGPYEQYF
>TRBV4-3|TRBD2|TRBJ2-5|.
TGCGCCAGCAGCGATGGGACTAGCGGGGAAGAGACCCAGTACTTC
CASSDGTSGEETQYF
>TRBV7-7|.|TRBJ2-2|.
TGTGCCAGCAGCTTTCAGGGGGGTGACGGGGAGCTGTTTTTT
CASSFQGGDGELFF
>TRBV3-1/TRBV3-2|TRBD2|TRBJ2-3|.
TGTGCCAGCACCCGGACTAGCGGGGGGCGAGATACGCAGTATTTT
CASTRTSGGRDTQYF
>TRBV5-6|.|TRBJ1-1|.
TGTGCCAGCAGCGCGGTCGGGGGTAACACTGAAGCTTTCTTT
CASSAVGGNTEAFF
>TRBV7-9|TRBD1|TRBJ2-7|.
TGTGCCAGCAGCACGGGACAGGGGCGAGACGAGCAGTACTTC
CASSTGQGRDEQYF
>TRBV28|TRBD1|TRBJ2-1|.
TGTGCCAGCAGTTTCCCGACAGGGAACCCCCACAATGAGCAGTTCTTC
CASSFPTGNPHNEQFF
>TRBV25-1|.|TRBJ1-1|.
TGTGCCAGCAGCAGAAACACTGAAGCTTTCTTT
CASSRNTEAFF
>TRBV6-1|.|TRBJ1-1|few
TGTGCCAGCAGTGATTTCAGGGAGAACACTGAAGCTTTCTTT
CASSDFRENTEAFF
>TRBV19|TRBD1|TRBJ1-5|.
TGTGCCAGTACCGTGCGACAGGGGAGGGATCAGCCCCAGCATTTT
CASTVRQGRDQPQHF
>TRBV18|TRBD1|TRBJ2-3|.
TGTGCCACCAGGCCCCAGGGGGTTGAAGATACGCAGTATTTT
CATRPQGVEDTQYF
>TRBV14|.|TRBJ1-1|.
TGTGCCAGCAGCCATCCTGGGGCCCAGGACGGCACTGAAGCTTTCTTT
CASSHPGAQDGTEAFF
>TRBV6-5|.|TRBJ1-6|.
TGTGCCAGCAGTTACTTTGTCGTAAGGGGGACACCCCTCCACTTT
CASSYFVVRGTPLHF
>TRBV6-5|.|TRBJ1-5|once
TGTGCCAGCAGTTACGATAGATATCAGCCCCAGCATTTT
CASSYDRYQPQHF
>TRBV24-1|TRBD1|TRBJ2-1|.
TGTGCCACCCATAGAGGACAGGGTGTGGACGAGCAGTTCTTC
CATHRGQGVDEQFF
>TRBV6-6|TRBD1|TRBJ1-6|.
TGTGCCAGCTCAGACAGGGGGCGGGCGGGGAATTCACCCCTCCACTTT
CASSDRGRAGNSPLHF
>TRBV18|.|TRBJ1-6|.
TGTGCCAGCTCACCACGAGTCCCTGCAGGGGAAGGTAATTCACCCCTCCACTTT
CASSPRVPAGEGNSPLHF
>TRBV28|TRBD1|TRBJ1-2|.
TGTGCCAGCAGTACAGGGGATGGCTACACCTTC
CASSTGDGYTF
>TRBV27|.|TRBJ1-1|.
TGTGCCAGCAGCTTTTCGCCGGTGAACACTGAAGCTTTCTTT
CASSFSPVNTEAFF
>TRBV2|.|TRBJ1-1|.
TGTGCCAGCAGCAACTACAGGGATCCCACTGAAGCTTTCTTT
CASSNYRDPTEAFF
>TRBV10-3|TRBD2|TRBJ2-3|.
TGTGCCATCGCTTCGGGACTAGGAACGACCGAGACTAGCACAGATACGCAGTATTTT
CAIASGLGTTETSTDTQYF
>TRBV27|.|TRBJ2-3|few
TGTGCCAGCTCCCCCCGGGAGTACACAGATACGCAGTATTTT
CASSPREYTDTQYF
>TRBV12-5|TRBD1|TRBJ1-1|.
TGTGCTAGTGGTGGCCTGGACAGGGGTTGGACTGAAGCTTTCTTT
CASGGLDRGWTEAFF
>TRBV29-1|.|TRBJ2-1|.
TGCAGCGTGGGTGGGTCAGGGGCCTTACTCAATGAGCAGTTCTTC
CSVGGSGALLNEQFF
>TRBV10-3|.|TRBJ2-1|.
TGTGCCATCAGTGGGTCAGGACTAAACAATGAGCAGTTCTTC
CAISGSGLNNEQFF
>TRBV18|.|TRBJ1-3|.
TGTGCCAGCTCACCCACGGGAGCTGGAAACACCATATATTTT
CASSPTGAGNTIYF
>TRBV19|TRBD2|TRBJ2-5|.
TGTGCCAGTAGACAAGGGACTAGCGGGGGGTCCAAACAAGAGACCCAGTACTTC
CASRQGTSGGSKQETQYF
>TRBV7-9|TRBD1|TRBJ2-2|.
TGTGCCAGCAGCTCAGTACAGGGGCCCACCGGGGAGCTGTTTTTT
CASSSVQGPTGELFF
>TRBV6-6|.|TRBJ2-1|.
TGTGCCAGCAGTTACTTTACGGGATCCCGGTCCCTTGAGCAGTTCTTC
CASSYFTGSRSLEQFF
>TRBV6-5|.|TRBJ2-1|.
TGTGCCAGCAGCCCCCCCAGGTACGATGAGCAGTTCTTC
CASSPPRYDEQFF
>TRBV4-3|.|TRBJ2-7|.
TGCGCCAGCAGCCAAGATCTTACCGGGACACCCTACGAGCAGTACTTC
CASSQDLTGTPYEQYF
>TRBV29-1|TRBD1|TRBJ2-4|.
TGCAGCGGGTCAGGGGGCTTAAACATTCAGTACTTC
CSGSGGLNIQYF
>TRBV11-2|TRBD2|TRBJ2-3|.
TGTGCCAGCAGCTTAGGTAGCGGGGGGGCCACAGATACGCAGTATTTT
CASSLGSGGATDTQYF
>TRBV9|TRBD1|TRBJ1-1|once
TGTGCCAGCAGCGTAGACCCGGGACAGGGGTCCACTGAAGCTTTCTTT
CASSVDPGQGSTEAFF
>TRBV18|.|TRBJ1-3|few
TGTGCCAGCTCACGGGCGGATCCGGGAACCCTCTCTGGAAACACCATATATTTT
CASSRADPGTLSGNTIYF
>TRBV19|.|TRBJ1-2|.
TGTGCCAGTAGGGCACAGGAGTATGGCTACACCTTC
CASRAQEYGYTF
>TRBV28|.|TRBJ1-5|.
TGTGCCAGCAGTCGTTCGAATCAGCCCCAGCATTTT
CASSRSNQPQHF
>TRBV9|TRBD2|TRBJ2-7|.
TGTGCCAGCAGCCCCCATCGGTCTAGCGGGGGGGCTGGATCCCCCATCGAGCAGTACTTC
CASSPHRSSGGAGSPIEQYF
>TRBV3-1/TRBV3-2|.|TRBJ2-5|.
TGTGCCAGCAGCCAGCAACGGGAGACCCAGTACTTC
CASSQQRETQYF